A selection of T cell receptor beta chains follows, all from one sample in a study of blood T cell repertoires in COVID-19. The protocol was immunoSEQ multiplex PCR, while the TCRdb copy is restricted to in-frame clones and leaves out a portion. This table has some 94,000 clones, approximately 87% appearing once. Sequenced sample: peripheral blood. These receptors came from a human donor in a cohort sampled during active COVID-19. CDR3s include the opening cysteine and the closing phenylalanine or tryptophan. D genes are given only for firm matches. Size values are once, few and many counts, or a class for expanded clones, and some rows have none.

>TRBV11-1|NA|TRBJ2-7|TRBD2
CASSPSRGGSYEQYF
TGTGCCAGCAGCCCCTCCCGCGGGGGGTCCTACGAGCAGTACTTC
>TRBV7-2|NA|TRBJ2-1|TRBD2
CASSYGTSGRPNEQFF
TGTGCCAGCAGCTATGGGACTAGCGGGAGGCCCAATGAGCAGTTCTTC
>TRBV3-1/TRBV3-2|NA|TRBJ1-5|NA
CASSQEGGARPQHF
TGTGCCAGCAGCCAAGAAGGCGGTGCTCGGCCCCAGCATTTT
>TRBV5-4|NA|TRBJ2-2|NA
CASSLLPLNTGELFF
TGTGCCAGCAGCTTGCTACCTCTGAACACCGGGGAGCTGTTTTTT
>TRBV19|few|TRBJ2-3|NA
CASSTRTDTQYF
TGTGCCAGTAGTACCAGGACAGATACGCAGTATTTT
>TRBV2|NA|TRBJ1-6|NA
CASSEVGGRNSPLHF
TGTGCCAGCAGTGAAGTGGGGGGGCGAAATTCACCCCTCCACTTT
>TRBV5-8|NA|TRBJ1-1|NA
CASSLSWNTEAFF
TGTGCCAGCAGCTTATCCTGGAACACTGAAGCTTTCTTT
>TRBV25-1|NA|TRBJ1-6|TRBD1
CASSRTGYNSPLHF
TGTGCCAGCAGTCGGACAGGGTATAATTCACCCCTCCACTTT
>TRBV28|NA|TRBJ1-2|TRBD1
CASRLGQGARDYGYTF
TGTGCCAGCAGACTTGGACAGGGGGCACGGGACTATGGCTACACCTTC
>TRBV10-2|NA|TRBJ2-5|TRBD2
CASSERGGETQYF
TGCGCCAGCAGTGAGCGGGGGGGGGAGACCCAGTACTTC
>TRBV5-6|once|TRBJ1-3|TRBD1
CASSYGTGGSGNTIYF
TGTGCCAGCAGCTACGGGACAGGGGGATCTGGAAACACCATATATTTT
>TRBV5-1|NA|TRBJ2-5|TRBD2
CASSPSGRAGETQYF
TGCGCCAGCAGCCCGTCCGGGAGGGCCGGGGAGACCCAGTACTTC
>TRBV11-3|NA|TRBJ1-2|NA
CASSSGHRAYGYTF
TGTGCCAGCAGCTCCGGACACCGGGCCTATGGCTACACCTTC
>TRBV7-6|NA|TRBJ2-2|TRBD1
CASSLAAGQGSGELFF
TGTGCCAGCAGCTTAGCGGCAGGACAGGGGTCCGGGGAGCTGTTTTTT
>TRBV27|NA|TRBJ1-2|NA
CASSPTLIQYGYTF
TGTGCCAGCAGTCCGACCCTAATACAGTATGGCTACACCTTC
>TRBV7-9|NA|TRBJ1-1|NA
CASSPREAVNTEAFF
TGTGCCAGCAGCCCCCGGGAGGCCGTGAACACTGAAGCTTTCTTT
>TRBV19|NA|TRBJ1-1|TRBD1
CASSPTGQGAITEAFF
TGTGCCAGTAGTCCGACGGGACAGGGGGCAATCACTGAAGCTTTCTTT
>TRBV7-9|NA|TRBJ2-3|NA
CASAVWREADTQYF
TGTGCCAGCGCCGTGTGGCGCGAGGCAGATACGCAGTATTTT
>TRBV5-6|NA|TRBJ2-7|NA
CASSLERWRLVGEQYF
TGTGCCAGCAGCTTGGAGCGTTGGCGGTTAGTCGGCGAGCAGTACTTC
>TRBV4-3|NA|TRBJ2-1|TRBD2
CASSLTSATSDEQFF
TGCGCCAGCAGCCTTACTAGCGCCACGTCGGATGAGCAGTTCTTC
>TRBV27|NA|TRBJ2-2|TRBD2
CASSAPSLAGHGELFF
TGTGCCAGCAGTGCACCCTCACTAGCGGGGCACGGGGAGCTGTTTTTT
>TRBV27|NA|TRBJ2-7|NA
CASSLRGEGLYEQYF
TGTGCCAGCAGTTTAAGGGGGGAGGGCCTATACGAGCAGTACTTC
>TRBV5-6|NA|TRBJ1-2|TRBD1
CASSLGQGGYTF
TGTGCCAGCAGCTTGGGACAGGGTGGCTACACCTTC
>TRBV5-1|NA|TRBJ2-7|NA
CASSLATDSRVYEQYF
TGCGCCAGCAGCTTGGCCACGGACAGCAGGGTCTACGAGCAGTACTTC
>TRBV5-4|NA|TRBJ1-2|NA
CASSPRGSKEGYTF
TGTGCCAGCAGCCCCCGCGGAAGCAAAGAGGGCTACACCTTC
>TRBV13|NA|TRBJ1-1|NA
CASSGLRGTTEAFF
TGTGCCAGCAGCGGCCTCAGGGGTACTACTGAAGCTTTCTTT
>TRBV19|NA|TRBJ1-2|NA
CASSTYRALNYGYTF
TGTGCCAGTAGTACCTACAGGGCCTTAAACTATGGCTACACCTTC
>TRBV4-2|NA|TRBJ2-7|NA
CASSPSGGDYEQYF
TGTGCCAGCAGCCCCTCCGGAGGGGACTACGAGCAGTACTTC
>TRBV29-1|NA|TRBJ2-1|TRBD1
CSTSSGQGAVNEQFF
TGCAGCACATCCTCGGGACAGGGGGCCGTAAATGAGCAGTTCTTC
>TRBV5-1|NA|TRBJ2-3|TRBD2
CASRFSGGPGDTQYF
TGCGCCAGCAGATTTAGCGGGGGGCCTGGAGATACGCAGTATTTT
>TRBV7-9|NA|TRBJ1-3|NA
CASSLERGGVKGRNTIYF
TGTGCCAGCAGCTTAGAAAGAGGGGGGGTCAAGGGCCGAAACACCATATATTTT
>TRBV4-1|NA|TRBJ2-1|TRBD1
CASSRGTASYNEQFF
TGCGCCAGCAGTAGAGGGACAGCTTCCTACAATGAGCAGTTCTTC
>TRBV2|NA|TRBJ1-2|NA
CASSDPRIYRYTF
TGTGCCAGCAGTGACCCGAGGATCTATCGCTACACCTTC
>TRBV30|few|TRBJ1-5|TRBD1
CAWSLRGQGNQPQHF
TGTGCCTGGAGTCTAAGGGGACAGGGAAACCAGCCCCAGCATTTT
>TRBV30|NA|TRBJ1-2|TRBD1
CAWRRTVAGTANLF
TGTGCCTGGAGGCGGACCGTTGCCGGGACAGCCAACCTCTTC
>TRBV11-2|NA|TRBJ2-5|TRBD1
CASSPTGFQETQYF
TGTGCCAGCAGCCCGACAGGGTTTCAAGAGACCCAGTACTTC
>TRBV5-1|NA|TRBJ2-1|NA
CASSLARTSGDDEQFF
TGCGCCAGCAGCTTGGCCCGAACGTCAGGGGACGATGAGCAGTTCTTC
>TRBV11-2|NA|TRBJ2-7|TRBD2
CASSLGLGSYEQYF
TGTGCCAGCAGCCTCGGACTAGGGTCCTACGAGCAGTACTTC
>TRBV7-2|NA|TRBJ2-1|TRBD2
CASSLALAASYNEQFF
TGTGCCAGCAGCTTAGCGCTAGCGGCATCCTACAATGAGCAGTTCTTC
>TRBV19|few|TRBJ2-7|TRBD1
CASSTFETGGREQYF
TGTGCCAGTAGTACCTTCGAGACAGGGGGTCGCGAGCAGTACTTC
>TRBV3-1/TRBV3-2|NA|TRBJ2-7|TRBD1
CASSPGTAYEQYF
TGTGCCAGCAGCCCAGGGACAGCCTACGAGCAGTACTTC
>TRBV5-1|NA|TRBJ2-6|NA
CASSLGVTGANVLTF
TGCGCCAGCAGCTTGGGAGTAACCGGGGCCAACGTCCTGACTTTC
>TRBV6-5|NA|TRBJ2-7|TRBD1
CASGERQGSYEQYF
TGTGCCAGCGGGGAGAGACAGGGGAGCTACGAGCAGTACTTC
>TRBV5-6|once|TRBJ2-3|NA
CASSDRASADTQYF
TGTGCCAGCAGTGACAGAGCAAGCGCAGATACGCAGTATTTT
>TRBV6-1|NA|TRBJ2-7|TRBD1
CASSEGQGASYEQYF
TGTGCCAGCAGTGAAGGACAGGGGGCGTCCTACGAGCAGTACTTC
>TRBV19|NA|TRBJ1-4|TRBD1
CASNDRGRPNEKLFF
TGTGCCAGTAATGACAGGGGGCGCCCTAATGAAAAACTGTTTTTT
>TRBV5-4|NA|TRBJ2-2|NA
CASSFGDGELFF
TGTGCCAGCAGTTTCGGGGACGGGGAGCTGTTTTTT
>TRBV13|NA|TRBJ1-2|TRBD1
CASSWTGLNYGYTF
TGTGCCAGCAGCTGGACAGGACTAAACTATGGCTACACCTTC